The T cell receptor beta chain under discussion was sequenced for a study of early T cells in non-severe SARS-CoV-2 infection. TCRdb re-called the 5' RACE reads with MiXCR, one entry per CDR3 protein. The sample includes 85,000 to 100,000 distinct CDR3 sequences, approximately 10% of them seen just once. As to this clonotype: A much larger clone differs by one base, so this may be a read error.

The CDR3 has 12 amino acids. The germline V gene encodes CDR1 SEHNR and CDR2 FQNEAQ (reference sequence). V lost 1 base to trimming and J lost 4 bases, with 4 bases between them. This receptor was taken from an adult who was a healthcare worker with PCR-confirmed SARS-CoV-2 infection or an uninfected control (not recorded which). The chain carries TRBV7-9 and TRBJ1-1; D uncertain. The sequenced sample was whole blood. DNA for the CDR3: TGTGCCAGCAGCTTAGGGATCACTGAAGCTTTCTTT. Its protein product is CASSLGITEAFF.